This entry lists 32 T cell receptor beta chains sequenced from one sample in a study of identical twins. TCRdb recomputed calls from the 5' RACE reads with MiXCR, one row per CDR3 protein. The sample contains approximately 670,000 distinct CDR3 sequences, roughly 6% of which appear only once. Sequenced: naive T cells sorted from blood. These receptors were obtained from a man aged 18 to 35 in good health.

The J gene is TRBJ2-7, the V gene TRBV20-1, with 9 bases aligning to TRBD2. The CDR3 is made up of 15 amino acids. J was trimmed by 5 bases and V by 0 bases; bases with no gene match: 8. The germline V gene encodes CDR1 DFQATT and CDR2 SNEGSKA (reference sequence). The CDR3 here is CSARDVAGGPDEQYV. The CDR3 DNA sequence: TGCAGTGCTAGAGATGTGGCGGGAGGGCCCGACGAGCAGTACGTC.

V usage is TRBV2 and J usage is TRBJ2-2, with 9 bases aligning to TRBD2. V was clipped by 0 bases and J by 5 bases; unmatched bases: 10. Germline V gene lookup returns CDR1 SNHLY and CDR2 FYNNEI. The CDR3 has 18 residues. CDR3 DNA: TGTGCCAGCAGTGAAGCCTCCCTTAGCGGGGGAAGGACCGGGGAGCTGTTTTTT. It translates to CASSEASLSGGRTGELFF.

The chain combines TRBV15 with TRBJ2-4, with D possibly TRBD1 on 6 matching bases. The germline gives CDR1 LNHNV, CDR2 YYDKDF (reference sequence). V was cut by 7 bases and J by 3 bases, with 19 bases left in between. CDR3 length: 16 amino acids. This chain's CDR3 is CATMGPGRRGKNIQYF. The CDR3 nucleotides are TGTGCCACCATGGGACCGGGGCGCAGGGGCAAAAACATTCAGTACTTC.

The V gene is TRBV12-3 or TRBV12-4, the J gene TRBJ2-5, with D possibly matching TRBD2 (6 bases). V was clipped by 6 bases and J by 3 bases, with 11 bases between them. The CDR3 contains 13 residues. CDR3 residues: CASSRRAEETQYF. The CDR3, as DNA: TGTGCCAGCAGCCGGAGGGCGGAAGAGACCCAGTACTTC.

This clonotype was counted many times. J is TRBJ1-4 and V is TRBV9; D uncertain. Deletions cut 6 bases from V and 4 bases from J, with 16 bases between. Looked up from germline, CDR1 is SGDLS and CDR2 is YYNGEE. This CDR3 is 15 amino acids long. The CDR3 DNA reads TGTGCCAGCACCATGGGAGCCAGCCTTAATGAAAAACTGTTTTTT. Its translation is CASTMGASLNEKLFF.

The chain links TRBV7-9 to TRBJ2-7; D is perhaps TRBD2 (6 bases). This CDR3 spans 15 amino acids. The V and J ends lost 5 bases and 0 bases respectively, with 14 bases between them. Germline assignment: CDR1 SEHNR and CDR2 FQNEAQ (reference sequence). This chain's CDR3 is CASSRDSGSSYEQYV. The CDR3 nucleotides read TGTGCCAGCAGCCGGGACTCCGGAAGCTCCTACGAGCAGTACGTC.

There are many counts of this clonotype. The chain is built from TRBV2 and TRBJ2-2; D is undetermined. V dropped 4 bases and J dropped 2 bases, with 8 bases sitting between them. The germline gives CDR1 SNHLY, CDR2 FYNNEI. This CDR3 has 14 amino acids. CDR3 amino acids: CASSVPANTGELFF. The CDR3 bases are TGTGCCAGCAGTGTTCCAGCTAACACCGGGGAGCTGTTTTTT.

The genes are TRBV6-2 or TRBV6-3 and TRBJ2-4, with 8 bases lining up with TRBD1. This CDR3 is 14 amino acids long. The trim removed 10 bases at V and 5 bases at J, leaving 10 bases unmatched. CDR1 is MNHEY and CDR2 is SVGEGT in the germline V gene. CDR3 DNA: TGTGCCACCTCCCCGGACAGGGTCGAAAACATTCAGTACTTC. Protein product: CATSPDRVENIQYF.

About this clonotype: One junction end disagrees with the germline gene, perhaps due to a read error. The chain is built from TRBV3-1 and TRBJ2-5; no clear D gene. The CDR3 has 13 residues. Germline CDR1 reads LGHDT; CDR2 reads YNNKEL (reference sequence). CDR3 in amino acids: CAISSVMEGTQYF. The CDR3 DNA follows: TGTGCCATCAGCTCCGTTATGGAAGGGACCCAGTACTTC.

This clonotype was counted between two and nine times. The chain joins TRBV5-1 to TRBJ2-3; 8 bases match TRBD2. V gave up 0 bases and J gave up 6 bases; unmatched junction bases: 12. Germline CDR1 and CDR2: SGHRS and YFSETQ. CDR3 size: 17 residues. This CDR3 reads CASSLDAGGVRLDTQYF. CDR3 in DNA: TGCGCCAGCAGCTTGGATGCGGGAGGAGTCAGGCTCGATACGCAGTATTTT.

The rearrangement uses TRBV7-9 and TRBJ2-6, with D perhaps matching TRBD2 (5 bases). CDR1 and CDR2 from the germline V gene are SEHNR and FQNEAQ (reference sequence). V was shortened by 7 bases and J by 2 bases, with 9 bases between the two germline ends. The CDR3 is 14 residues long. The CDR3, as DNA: TGTGCCAGCACAATCGGGACTGGGGCCAACGTCCTGACTTTC. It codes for CASTIGTGANVLTF.

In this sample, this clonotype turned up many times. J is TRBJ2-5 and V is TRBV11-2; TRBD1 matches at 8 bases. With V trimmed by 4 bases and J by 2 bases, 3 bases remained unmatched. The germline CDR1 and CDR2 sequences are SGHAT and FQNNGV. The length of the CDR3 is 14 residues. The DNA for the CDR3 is TGTGCCAGCAGCTCCCGGGACAGGCAAGAGACCCAGTACTTC. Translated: CASSSRDRQETQYF.

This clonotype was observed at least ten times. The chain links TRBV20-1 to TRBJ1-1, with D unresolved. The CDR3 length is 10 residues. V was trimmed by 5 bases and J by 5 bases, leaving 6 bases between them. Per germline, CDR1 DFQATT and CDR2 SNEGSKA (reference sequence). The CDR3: CSALRTEAFF. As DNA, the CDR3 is TGCAGTGCTTTACGAACTGAAGCTTTCTTT.

CDR3 amino acids: CASSASGSQETQYF. The CDR3 bases are TGTGCCAGCAGCGCTAGCGGGAGCCAAGAGACCCAGTACTTC. The rearrangement uses TRBV7-3 and TRBJ2-5, with 10 bases identical to TRBD2. Germline V lookup: CDR1 SGHTA, CDR2 FQGTGA. The CDR3 runs to 14 residues. With 5 bases clipped from V and 1 base from J, the junction kept 1 base outside the gene matches.

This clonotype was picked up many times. The CDR3, as DNA: TGCGCCAGCAGCCCATTAGGGACAGTGAGCTCTGGGGCCAACGTCCTGACTTTC. Protein sequence: CASSPLGTVSSGANVLTF. This chain joins TRBV5-1 and TRBJ2-6; 7 nucleotides agree with TRBD1. CDR1 and CDR2 from the germline V gene are SGHRS and YFSETQ. The CDR3 is 18 amino acids. Germline trimming cut 4 bases from V and 0 bases from J; bases unmatched to any gene: 10.

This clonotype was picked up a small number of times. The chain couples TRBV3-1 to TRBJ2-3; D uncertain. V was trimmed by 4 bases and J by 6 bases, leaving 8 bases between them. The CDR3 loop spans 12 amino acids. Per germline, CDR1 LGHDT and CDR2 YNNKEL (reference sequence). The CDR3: CASSRTKDTQYF. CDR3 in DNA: TGTGCCAGCAGCCGAACCAAGGATACGCAGTATTTT.

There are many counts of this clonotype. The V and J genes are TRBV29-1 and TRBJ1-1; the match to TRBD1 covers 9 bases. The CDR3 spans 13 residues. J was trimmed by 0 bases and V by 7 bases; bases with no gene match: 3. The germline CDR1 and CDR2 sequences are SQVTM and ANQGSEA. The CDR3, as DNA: TGCAGCGGGGGGGACAGGGTGAACACTGAAGCTTTCTTT. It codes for CSGGDRVNTEAFF. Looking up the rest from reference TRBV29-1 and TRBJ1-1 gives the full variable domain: SAVISQKPSRDICQRGTSLTIQCQVDSQVTMMFWYRQQPGQSLTLIATANQGSEATYESGFVIDKFPISRPNLTFSTLTVSNMSPEDSSIYLCSGGDRVNTEAFFGQGTRLTVV.

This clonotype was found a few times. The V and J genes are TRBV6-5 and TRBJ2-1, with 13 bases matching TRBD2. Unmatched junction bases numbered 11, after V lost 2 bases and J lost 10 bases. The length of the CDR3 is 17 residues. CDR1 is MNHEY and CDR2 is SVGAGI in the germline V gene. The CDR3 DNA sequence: TGTGCCAGCAGTTACCCAGGACTAGCGGGAGTGCCAGGGGAGCAGTTCTTC. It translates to CASSYPGLAGVPGEQFF.

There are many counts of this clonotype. CDR3 coding DNA: TGTGCCAGCAGCCGCGGCTGGGAGACCCAGTACTTC. Translating it yields CASSRGWETQYF. This rearrangement joins TRBV6-5 to TRBJ2-5; D gene ambiguous. Germline lookup yields CDR1 MNHEY and CDR2 SVGAGI. There are 12 residues in the CDR3. V was trimmed by 6 bases and J by 5 bases, leaving 10 bases between them.

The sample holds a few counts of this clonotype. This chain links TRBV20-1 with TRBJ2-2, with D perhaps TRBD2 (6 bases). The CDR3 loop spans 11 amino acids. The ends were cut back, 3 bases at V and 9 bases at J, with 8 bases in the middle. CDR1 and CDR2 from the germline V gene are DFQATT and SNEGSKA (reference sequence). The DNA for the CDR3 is TGCAGTGCTAGTGCGGGAAGGGAGCTGTTTTTT. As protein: CSASAGRELFF.

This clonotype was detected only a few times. DNA of the CDR3: TGTGCCAGCAGTGAAGTTCGGACAGACAACAATGAGCAGTTCTTC. It translates to CASSEVRTDNNEQFF. The chain is built from TRBV2 and TRBJ2-1; D is perhaps TRBD1 (6 bases). The CDR3 spans 15 residues. Deletions cut 1 base from V and 5 bases from J, with 12 bases between. Germline CDR1 and CDR2: SNHLY and FYNNEI. The full variable domain, rest sourced from reference TRBV2 and TRBJ2-1, is EPEVTQTPSHQVTQMGQEVILRCVPISNHLYFYWYRQILGQKVEFLVSFYNNEISEKSEIFDDQFSVERPDGSNFTLKIRSTKLEDSAMYFCASSEVRTDNNEQFFGPGTRLTVL.

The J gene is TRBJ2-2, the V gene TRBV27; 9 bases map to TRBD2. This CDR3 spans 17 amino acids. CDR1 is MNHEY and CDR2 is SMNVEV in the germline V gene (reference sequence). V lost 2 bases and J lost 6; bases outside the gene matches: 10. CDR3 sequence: CASSLPGIAGVPGELFF. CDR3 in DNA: TGTGCCAGCAGTTTACCTGGCATAGCGGGAGTGCCCGGGGAGCTGTTTTTT.

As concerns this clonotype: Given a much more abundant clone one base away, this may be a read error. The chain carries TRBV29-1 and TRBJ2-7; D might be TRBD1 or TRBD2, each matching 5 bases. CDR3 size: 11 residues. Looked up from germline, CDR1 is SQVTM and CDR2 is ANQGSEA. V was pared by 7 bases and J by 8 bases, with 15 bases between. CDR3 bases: TGCAGCGAACGGGACGACGTGCAGCAGTACTTC. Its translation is CSERDDVQQYF.

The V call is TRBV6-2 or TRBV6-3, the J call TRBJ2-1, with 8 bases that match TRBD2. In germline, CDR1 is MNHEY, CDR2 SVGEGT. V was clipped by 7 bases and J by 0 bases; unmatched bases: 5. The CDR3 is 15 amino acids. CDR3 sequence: CASTSGGASYNEQFF. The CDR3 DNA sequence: TGTGCCAGCACCTCCGGGGGGGCCTCCTACAATGAGCAGTTCTTC.

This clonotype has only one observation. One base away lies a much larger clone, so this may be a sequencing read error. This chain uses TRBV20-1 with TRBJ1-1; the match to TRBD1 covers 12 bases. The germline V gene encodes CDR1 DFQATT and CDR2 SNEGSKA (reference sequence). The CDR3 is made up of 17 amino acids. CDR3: CGAHRDRGLLVNTEAFF. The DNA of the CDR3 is TGCGGTGCTCACCGGGACAGGGGGCTCTTGGTGAACACTGAAGCTTTCTTT.

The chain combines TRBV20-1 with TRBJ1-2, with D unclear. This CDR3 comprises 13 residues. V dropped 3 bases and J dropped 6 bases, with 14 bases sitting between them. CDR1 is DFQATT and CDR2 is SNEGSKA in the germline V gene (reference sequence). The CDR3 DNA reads TGCAGTGCTAGGGGCCAGGTTTATAATGGCTACACCTTC. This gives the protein CSARGQVYNGYTF.

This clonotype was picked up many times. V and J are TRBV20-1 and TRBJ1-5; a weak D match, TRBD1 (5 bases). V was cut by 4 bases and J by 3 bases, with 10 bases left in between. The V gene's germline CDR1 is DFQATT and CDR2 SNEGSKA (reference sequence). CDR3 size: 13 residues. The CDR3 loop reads CSATGTDNQPQHF. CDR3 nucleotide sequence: TGCAGTGCTACTGGGACGGACAATCAGCCCCAGCATTTT.

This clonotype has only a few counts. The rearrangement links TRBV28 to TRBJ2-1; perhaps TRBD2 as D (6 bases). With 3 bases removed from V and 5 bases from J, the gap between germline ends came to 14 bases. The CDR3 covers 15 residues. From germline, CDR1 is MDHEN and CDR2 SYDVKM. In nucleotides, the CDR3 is TGTGCCAGCAGTTTCCGGGACTGGTTCAACAATGAGCAGTTCTTC. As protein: CASSFRDWFNNEQFF. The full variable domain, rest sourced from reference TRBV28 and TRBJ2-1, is DVKVTQSSRYLVKRTGEKVFLECVQDMDHENMFWYRQDPGLGLRLIYFSYDVKMKEKGDIPEGYSVSREKKERFSLILESASTNQTSMYLCASSFRDWFNNEQFFGPGTRLTVL.

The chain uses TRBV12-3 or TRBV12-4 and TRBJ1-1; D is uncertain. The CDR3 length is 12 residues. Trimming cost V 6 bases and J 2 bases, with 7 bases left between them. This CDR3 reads CASRKLNTEAFF. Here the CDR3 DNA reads TGTGCCAGCAGGAAACTAAACACTGAAGCTTTCTTT.

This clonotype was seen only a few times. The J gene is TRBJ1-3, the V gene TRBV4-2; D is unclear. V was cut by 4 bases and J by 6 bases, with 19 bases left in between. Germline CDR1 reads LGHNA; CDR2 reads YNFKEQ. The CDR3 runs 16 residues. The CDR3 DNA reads TGTGCCAGCAGCCGTGAAGGACGGATTACGGAAAACACCATATATTTT. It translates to CASSREGRITENTIYF.

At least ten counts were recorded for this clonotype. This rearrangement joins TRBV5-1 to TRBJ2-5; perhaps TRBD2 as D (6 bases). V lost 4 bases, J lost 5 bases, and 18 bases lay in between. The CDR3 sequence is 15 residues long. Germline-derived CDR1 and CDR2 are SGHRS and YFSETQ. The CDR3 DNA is TGCGCCAGCAGCGCGCTAGGAGGGAGAGACGAGACCCAGTACTTC. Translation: CASSALGGRDETQYF.

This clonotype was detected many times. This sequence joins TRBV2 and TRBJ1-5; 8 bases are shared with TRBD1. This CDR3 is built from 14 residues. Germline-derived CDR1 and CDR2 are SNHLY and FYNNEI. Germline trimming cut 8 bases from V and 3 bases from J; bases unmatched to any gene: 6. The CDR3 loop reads CASSRTGINQPQHF. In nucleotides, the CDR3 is TGTGCCAGCTCCCGGACAGGGATCAATCAGCCCCAGCATTTT.